The 30 T cell receptor beta chains below come from one sample, sequenced in a study of shared clonotypes between healthy human individuals. Sequencing was performed with immunoSEQ multiplex PCR; in TCRdb, only in-frame clones are kept and a portion is missing. Of around 2.5 million clones in the sample, approximately 93% were seen once. Sequenced sample: naive CD4+ T cells from PBMCs. The subset was: CD45RA+ positively selected. The receptors originated from a man younger than 30 in good health. Some clones in this sample may be carry-over from other donors' samples.

The genes are TRBV30 and TRBJ2-1; D possibly corresponds to TRBD2 (5 bases). CDR1 is GTSNPN and CDR2 is SVGIG in the germline V gene (reference sequence). This CDR3 region has 14 residues. Trimming removed 3 bases at V and 4 bases at J, with 13 bases between. The CDR3 sequence is CAWRGLTPYNEQFF. CDR3 nucleotides: TGTGCCTGGAGAGGACTGACGCCGTACAATGAGCAGTTCTTC.

The chain employs TRBV7-2 and TRBJ1-1; D unresolved. V lost 5 bases and J 3 bases, leaving 13 bases between the germline ends. Germline CDR1 is SGHTA and CDR2 is FQGNSA. The CDR3 runs to 14 residues. CDR3 DNA: TGTGCCAGCAGCCGGCAGTATCGGGACACTGAAGCTTTCTTT. Encoded protein: CASSRQYRDTEAFF.

The chain combines TRBV10-3 with TRBJ2-2; maybe TRBD1 (6 bases). Trimming took 6 bases from V and 6 from J, leaving 14 bases between them. The CDR3 covers 14 residues. The germline CDR1 and CDR2 sequences are ENHRY and SYGVKD. The CDR3 is CAIRGALGAGELFF. The CDR3 bases are TGTGCCATCAGGGGGGCCCTAGGGGCCGGGGAGCTGTTTTTT.

J is TRBJ1-1 and V is TRBV7-6; 8 positions agree with TRBD1. The CDR3 length is 14 residues. The germline CDR1 and CDR2 sequences are SGHVS and FNYEAQ. V lost 5 bases to trimming and J lost 5 bases; unmatched junction nucleotides: 7. The CDR3: CASSPQGARTEAFF. The CDR3 DNA reads as TGTGCCAGCAGCCCTCAGGGGGCGAGGACTGAAGCTTTCTTT.

The gene calls are TRBV5-4 and TRBJ2-3, with TRBD1 identical over 9 bases. Per the germline V gene, CDR1 is SGHNT and CDR2 is YYREEE (reference sequence). CDR3 length: 13 amino acids. Trimming at V came to 5 bases and at J to 10 bases, leaving 8 bases not matched to a gene. CDR3 DNA: TGTGCCAGCAGGGGGGCGGGACAGGGTTCGCAGTATTTT. Its translation: CASRGAGQGSQYF.

The chain carries TRBV11-2 and TRBJ2-2; TRBD1 is a possible D gene (6 bases). V lost 5 bases to trimming and J lost 7 bases, with 20 bases between them. This CDR3 is 16 amino acids long. Germline CDR1 and CDR2: SGHAT and FQNNGV. In DNA form, the CDR3 reads TGTGCCAGCAGCCTAGGTGCGGGTGGGGGCAGCGGGGAGCTGTTTTTT. Translating it yields CASSLGAGGGSGELFF.

The chain joins TRBV9 to TRBJ2-3; 11 nucleotides align to TRBD2. V dropped 4 bases and J dropped 5; count of bases not matched to a gene: 9. The CDR3 sequence is 16 residues long. Per the germline V gene, CDR1 is SGDLS and CDR2 is YYNGEE. The CDR3 DNA follows: TGTGCCAGCAGCCTAGTCACTAGCGGGAGTATAGATACGCAGTATTTT. This codes for CASSLVTSGSIDTQYF. The complete variable domain, with remaining parts taken from reference TRBV9 and TRBJ2-3, reads DSGVTQTPKHLITATGQRVTLRCSPRSGDLSVYWYQQSLDQGLQFLIQYYNGEERAKGNILERFSAQQFPDLHSELNLSSLELGDSALYFCASSLVTSGSIDTQYFGPGTRLTVL.

This clone was detected only once. The CDR3, as DNA: TGTGCCAGCAGCGTTCAAAGGGGGCAAGGCTACACCTTC. Translating gives CASSVQRGQGYTF. The V and J genes are TRBV9 and TRBJ1-2; 7 bases match TRBD1. The CDR3 has 13 residues. V was clipped by 2 bases and J by 8 bases; unmatched bases: 6. The germline V gene has CDR1 SGDLS and CDR2 YYNGEE.

J is TRBJ2-1 and V is TRBV7-2; the D gene is possibly TRBD2 (5 bases). CDR1 and CDR2 from the germline V gene are SGHTA and FQGNSA. The CDR3 covers 14 residues. V shed 6 bases and J shed 9 bases, with 18 bases lying between them. The DNA of the CDR3 is TGTGCCAGCAGTTTCTTATCGGACTGGGGTGAGCAGTTCTTC. Translating it yields CASSFLSDWGEQFF. Full variable domain (rest looked up from reference TRBV7-2 and TRBJ2-1): GAGVSQSPSNKVTEKGKDVELRCDPISGHTALYWYRQSLGQGLEFLIYFQGNSAPDKSGLPSDRFSAERTGGSVSTLTIQRTQQEDSAVYLCASSFLSDWGEQFFGPGTRLTVL.

The chain combines TRBV6-1 with TRBJ2-7; D not certain. CDR1 MNHNS and CDR2 SASEGT come from the germline V gene. The germline V and J ends were trimmed by 3 bases and 0 bases, with 9 bases remaining between them. The CDR3 is 14 amino acids. The DNA of the CDR3 is TGTGCCAGCAGTGAGTCGTGGATCTCCTACGAGCAGTACTTC. It specifies CASSESWISYEQYF.

The chain links TRBV4-3 to TRBJ2-7; D is unclear. Trimming stripped 4 bases from V and 0 bases from J, with 10 bases between. The CDR3 is made up of 14 amino acids. CDR1 is LGHNA and CDR2 is YSLEER in the germline V gene. The CDR3 nucleotides are TGCGCCAGCAGCCCGCTAGTTAACTCCTACGAGCAGTACTTC. This codes for CASSPLVNSYEQYF.

The chain joins TRBV7-2 to TRBJ2-7; 11 positions agree with TRBD2. CDR1 is SGHTA, CDR2 FQGNSA, per germline. The trim removed 2 bases at V and 2 bases at J, leaving 8 bases unmatched. This CDR3 comprises 17 residues. The CDR3 here is CASSLPPGTSGPYEQYF. Written as DNA, the CDR3 is TGTGCCAGCAGCTTACCTCCAGGGACTAGCGGTCCCTACGAGCAGTACTTC.

This chain connects TRBV28 to TRBJ1-2; 8 bases agree with TRBD1. CDR3 length: 14 residues. The V gene end was trimmed by 6 bases and the J gene end by 4 bases; junction bases not matched to a gene: 7. CDR1 and CDR2 (germline): MDHEN, SYDVKM. In nucleotides, the CDR3 is TGTGCCAGCAGAGACCAGGGGGCGGTCTATGGCTACACCTTC. Translated: CASRDQGAVYGYTF.

The genes are TRBV7-3 and TRBJ2-1; 11 bases map to TRBD2. Per the germline V gene, CDR1 is SGHTA and CDR2 is FQGTGA. The CDR3 consists of 15 residues. The J segment lost 5 bases and the V segment lost 4 bases, leaving 4 bases of the junction unmatched. CDR3 DNA sequence: TGTGCCAGCAGCTCGGGACTAGCGGTTAACAATGAGCAGTTCTTC. Protein product: CASSSGLAVNNEQFF. Supplemented by reference TRBV7-3 and TRBJ2-1, the full variable domain reads GAGVSQTPSNKVTEKGKYVELRCDPISGHTALYWYRQSLGQGPEFLIYFQGTGAADDSGLPNDRFFAVRPEGSVSTLKIQRTERGDSAVYLCASSSGLAVNNEQFFGPGTRLTVL.

The chain links TRBV29-1 to TRBJ2-7; no definite D call. CDR3 length equals 13 residues. V lost 6 bases and J 2 bases, leaving 14 bases between the germline ends. The germline gives CDR1 SQVTM, CDR2 ANQGSEA. CDR3 in amino acids: CSVPGGQTYEQYF. Written as DNA, the CDR3 is TGCAGCGTCCCCGGTGGGCAGACCTACGAGCAGTACTTC.

The rearrangement links TRBV14 to TRBJ2-1, with 12 bases that match TRBD2. V trimming: 0 bases; J trimming: 0 bases; junction bases outside the gene matches: 9. CDR1 and CDR2 from the germline V gene are SGHDN and FVKESK. This CDR3 is built from 20 residues. DNA for the CDR3: TGTGCCAGCAGCCAAGATCTAGCGGGAGGGCGACGGAGCTCCTACAATGAGCAGTTCTTC. Translation: CASSQDLAGGRRSSYNEQFF.

The chain recombines TRBV6-1 with TRBJ2-7, with D possibly matching TRBD2 (6 bases). With 3 bases removed from V and 6 bases from J, the gap between germline ends came to 21 bases. The CDR3 totals 16 residues. Germline V gene sequence: CDR1 MNHNS, CDR2 SASEGT. The CDR3 here is CASSEPRLGRIREQYF. Written as DNA, the CDR3 is TGTGCCAGCAGTGAGCCCCGCTTGGGGAGGATACGCGAGCAGTACTTC.

About this clone: Other DNA sequences within the sample encode an identical CDR3. The chain uses TRBV28 and TRBJ2-7, with D possibly TRBD2 on 6 matching bases. The V gene's germline CDR1 is MDHEN and CDR2 SYDVKM. This CDR3 region has 13 residues. V was clipped by 9 bases and J by 4 bases, with 16 bases between them. The CDR3 here is CASRTGLLYEQYF. Written as DNA, the CDR3 is TGTGCCAGTCGAACGGGACTCTTATACGAGCAGTACTTC.

This clone was detected only a few times. The V and J genes are TRBV11-2 and TRBJ1-2; D gene unclear. Between the trimmed V and J ends, which lost 7 bases and 4 bases, there was a span of 13 bases. CDR1 and CDR2 from the germline V gene are SGHAT and FQNNGV. The CDR3 has 13 amino acids. The CDR3 region has the DNA TGTGCCAGCAACACCCCCCTGGGCTATGGCTACACCTTC. This translates into CASNTPLGYGYTF.

The V gene is TRBV10-3, the J gene TRBJ2-1; TRBD2 matches 9 bases. Trimming removed 7 bases from V and 6 bases from J; junction bases left unmatched: 4. Per germline, CDR1 ENHRY and CDR2 SYGVKD. This CDR3 has 13 residues. The CDR3 DNA is TGTGCCATCATGCGGGAGGGAGGCAATGAGCAGTTCTTC. It encodes CAIMREGGNEQFF.

The chain has TRBV27 and TRBJ2-2; D might be TRBD1 or TRBD2, each matching 7 bases. The CDR3 consists of 15 residues. CDR1 MNHEY and CDR2 SMNVEV come from the germline V gene (reference sequence). The V end was cut by 7 bases, the J end by 3 bases, with 15 bases between. Here the CDR3 reads CASKAGQKYTGELFF. CDR3 nucleotides: TGTGCCAGCAAAGCGGGACAGAAATACACCGGGGAGCTGTTTTTT.

This clone was detected once. The rearrangement joins TRBV9 to TRBJ2-7, with 12 bases fitting TRBD1. The V segment lost 3 bases and the J segment 3 bases; nucleotides outside the gene matches: 7. Germline CDR1 is SGDLS and CDR2 is YYNGEE. This CDR3 is 16 amino acids long. The CDR3 bases are TGTGCCAGCAGCGCCAGGGGGGACAGGGGGCTCTACGAGCAGTACTTC. The encoded protein is CASSARGDRGLYEQYF.

The rearrangement uses TRBV5-1 and TRBJ2-5; TRBD2 matches at 8 bases. Germline V gene lookup returns CDR1 SGHRS and CDR2 YFSETQ. The CDR3 contains 15 residues. After removal of 7 bases from V and 2 bases from J, the junction contained 10 bases not matched to a gene. CDR3 nucleotides: TGCGCCAGCGCACCAGTCGCGGGAGGACAAGAGACCCAGTACTTC. Protein sequence: CASAPVAGGQETQYF.

A remark on this clone: Other nucleotide sequences in the sample specify the same CDR3. CDR3 residues: CASSITGGGSYGYTF. In DNA, the CDR3 is TGTGCCAGTAGTATCACGGGAGGGGGATCCTATGGCTACACCTTC. The chain combines TRBV19 with TRBJ1-2, with a possible D match to TRBD1 (6 bases). Germline lookup yields CDR1 LNHDA and CDR2 SQIVND (reference sequence). The CDR3 is 15 amino acids. V was clipped by 3 bases and J by 4 bases, with 15 bases between them.

V gene TRBV27 combines with J gene TRBJ1-3; no definite D call. The V gene's germline CDR1 is MNHEY and CDR2 SMNVEV (reference sequence). V lost 3 bases, J lost 4 bases, and 4 bases lay in between. The CDR3 extends over 12 amino acids. The CDR3 reads CASSFRGNTIYF. CDR3 bases: TGTGCCAGCAGTTTCCGGGGAAACACCATATATTTT.

The rearrangement joins TRBV5-1 to TRBJ2-1; D is tentatively TRBD1 or TRBD2 (5 bases each). The CDR3 extends over 16 amino acids. Germline V CDR1 and CDR2: SGHRS, YFSETQ. V was pared by 5 bases and J by 6 bases, with 21 bases between. The CDR3 region is CASRRFGRGDLNEQFF. The CDR3 DNA follows: TGCGCCAGCAGGCGTTTCGGTAGGGGAGACCTCAATGAGCAGTTCTTC.

This rearrangement joins TRBV7-2 to TRBJ2-3, with 7 bases fitting TRBD2. The junction had 6 bases not matched to a gene; V was cut back by 3 bases and J by 3 bases. Germline values: CDR1 SGHTA, CDR2 FQGNSA. The CDR3 has 15 amino acids. CDR3: CASSLGLLGTDTQYF. Here the CDR3 DNA reads TGTGCCAGCAGCTTGGGACTACTGGGGACAGATACGCAGTATTTT.

This chain uses TRBV7-9 with TRBJ2-7; 7 positions match TRBD1. V lost 2 bases, J lost 4 bases, and 8 bases stayed unmatched. From germline, CDR1 is SEHNR and CDR2 FQNEAQ (reference sequence). The CDR3 covers 15 residues. CDR3: CASSLSIARGYEQYF. Written as DNA, the CDR3 is TGTGCCAGCAGCTTAAGTATTGCCAGGGGGTACGAGCAGTACTTC.

The chain links TRBV29-1 to TRBJ1-1; the D is unclear. Germline V gives CDR1 SQVTM, CDR2 ANQGSEA. The CDR3 runs 16 residues. V was trimmed by 1 base and J by 4 bases, leaving 19 bases between them. The CDR3 bases are TGCAGCGTTGAAGGGAGGCCATTCGGCTTCCCCACTGAAGCTTTCTTT. Translation gives CSVEGRPFGFPTEAFF.

This clone was seen a single time. The rearrangement links TRBV7-3 to TRBJ2-4; 8 bases agree with TRBD1. J gave up 8 bases and V 3 bases, and 3 bases lay outside the gene matches. The CDR3 is made up of 13 amino acids. Germline loops: CDR1 SGHTA, CDR2 FQGTGA. The CDR3 region is CASSFGQGDIQYF. The CDR3 coding sequence is TGTGCCAGCAGCTTTGGACAGGGAGACATTCAGTACTTC.